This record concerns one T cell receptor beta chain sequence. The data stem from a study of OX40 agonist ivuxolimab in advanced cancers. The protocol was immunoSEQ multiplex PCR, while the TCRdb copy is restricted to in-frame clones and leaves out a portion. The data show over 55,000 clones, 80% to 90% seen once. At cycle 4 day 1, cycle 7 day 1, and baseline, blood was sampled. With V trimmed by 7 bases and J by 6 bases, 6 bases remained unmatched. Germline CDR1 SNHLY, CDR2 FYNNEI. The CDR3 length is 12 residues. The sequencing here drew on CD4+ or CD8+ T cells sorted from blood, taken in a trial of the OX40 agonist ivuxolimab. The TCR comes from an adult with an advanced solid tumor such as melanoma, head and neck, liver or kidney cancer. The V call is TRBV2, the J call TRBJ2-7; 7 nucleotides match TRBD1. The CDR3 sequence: CASTWTGSEQYF. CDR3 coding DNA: TGTGCCAGCACTTGGACAGGCTCCGAGCAGTACTTC.